These 17 T cell receptor beta chains originate from one sample sequenced in a study of regulatory T cells in long-lasting Graves disease. The time point is: newly diagnosed GD, antithyroid drugs for less than 3 months. TCR sequences were obtained from RNA taken from PBMCs. Arm-PCR of CDR3 regions and iRepertoire HTBI primers were the basis on which TCR beta libraries were built. TCRdb redid the calling of the multiplex PCR reads with MiXCR, one entry per CDR3 protein. The sample contains hundreds of thousands of distinct CDR3 sequences, more than 15% of which appear only once. The sample was also reused in another study, on T cells in Graves' hyperthyroidism and ophthalmopathy.

Here the sequenced sample was peripheral blood mononuclear cells (PBMCs), taken at new diagnosis, from a patient treated with antithyroid drugs. These receptors originate from a woman aged 40-60 years with Graves disease.

In this sample, this clonotype turned up a few times. The V gene is TRBV18, the J gene TRBJ1-5; maybe TRBD1 (6 bases). Trimming left V 0 bases short and J 4 bases short, with 16 bases between. CDR3 length: 17 residues. Per germline, CDR1 KGHSH and CDR2 LQKENI. The DNA for the CDR3 is TGTGCCAGCTCACCACCGGGGGGCGGGGGCGTTAATCAGCCCCAGCATTTT. This codes for CASSPPGGGGVNQPQHF.

This clonotype occurred many times. This rearrangement joins TRBV12-3 or TRBV12-4 to TRBJ2-6; TRBD2 aligns across 8 bases. This CDR3 is built from 16 residues. V lost 5 bases to trimming and J lost 3 bases; unmatched junction nucleotides: 6. CDR3 amino acids: CASSPGGGLGANVLTF. CDR3 nucleotide sequence: TGTGCCAGCAGTCCGGGCGGGGGGCTTGGGGCCAACGTCCTGACTTTC.

Ten or more counts support this clonotype. CDR3 residues: CASKGMDTEAFF. The CDR3 nucleotides read TGTGCCAGCAAAGGGATGGACACTGAAGCTTTCTTT. The chain recombines TRBV2 with TRBJ1-1; D not resolved. This CDR3 has 12 amino acids. CDR1 SNHLY and CDR2 FYNNEI come from the germline V gene. The V gene lost 7 bases and the J gene lost 3 bases, with 9 bases spanning the gap.

In its sample, this clonotype was seen a few times. This chain connects TRBV9 to TRBJ1-6; D remains ambiguous. Germline CDR1 reads SGDLS; CDR2 reads YYNGEE. Trimming stripped 0 bases from V and 0 bases from J, with 7 bases between. This CDR3 region has 16 residues. The CDR3 DNA reads TGTGCCAGCAGCGTAGTGCCGAGCTCCTATAATTCACCCCTCCACTTT. Its translation: CASSVVPSSYNSPLHF.

This clonotype was detected a few times. Here the CDR3 reads CASSSPDREIGYTF. Here the CDR3 DNA reads TGTGCCAGCAGCTCTCCGGACAGGGAAATTGGCTACACCTTC. The rearrangement links TRBV9 to TRBJ1-2; TRBD1 agrees at 8 bases. In germline, CDR1 is SGDLS, CDR2 YYNGEE. The length of the CDR3 is 14 residues. V lost 4 bases, J lost 7 bases, and 9 bases stayed unmatched. Using reference TRBV9 and TRBJ1-2 for the parts outside the CDR3, the full variable domain is DSGVTQTPKHLITATGQRVTLRCSPRSGDLSVYWYQQSLDQGLQFLIQYYNGEERAKGNILERFSAQQFPDLHSELNLSSLELGDSALYFCASSSPDREIGYTFGSGTRLTVV.

This chain connects TRBV19 to TRBJ2-1, with 7 bases that match TRBD1. The length of the CDR3 is 15 residues. Trimming cost V 7 bases and J 0 bases; bases outside gene matches: 6. Germline-derived CDR1 and CDR2 are LNHDA and SQIVND (reference sequence). The CDR3 protein is CASTAGDSSYNEQFF. Here the CDR3 DNA reads TGTGCCAGTACCGCAGGGGACAGCTCCTACAATGAGCAGTTCTTC.

This clonotype was observed a handful of times. The chain has TRBV12-3 or TRBV12-4 and TRBJ1-4; a possible D gene is TRBD1 (5 bases). V shed 3 bases and J shed 5 bases, with 13 bases lying between them. The length of the CDR3 is 15 residues. Here the CDR3 reads CASSFTAGGNEKLFF. The CDR3 DNA sequence: TGTGCCAGCAGTTTCACAGCCGGGGGGAATGAAAAACTGTTTTTT.

This clonotype was seen ten or more times. CDR3 coding DNA: TGTGCCAGCAGTGAAAGCTCGGCTCATCCGTTTTTT. Translation: CASSESSAHPFF. The chain is built from TRBV2 and TRBJ1-4; D gene uncertain. The germline CDR1 and CDR2 sequences are SNHLY and FYNNEI. The CDR3 length is 12 residues. Trimming took 2 bases from V and 16 from J, leaving 14 bases between them.

This clonotype was detected many times. This rearrangement joins TRBV7-8 to TRBJ2-7; the D is unclear. V lost 1 base to trimming and J lost 5 bases, with 9 bases between them. Germline V gene sequence: CDR1 SGHVS, CDR2 FQNEAQ. The CDR3 sequence is 13 residues long. The CDR3 reads CASSLVLGHEQYF. For the CDR3, the DNA is TGTGCCAGCAGCTTAGTTTTGGGCCACGAGCAGTACTTC.

This clonotype was seen ten or more times. V usage is TRBV6-1 and J usage is TRBJ1-5; TRBD1 aligns across 7 bases. CDR1 is MNHNS and CDR2 is SASEGT in the germline V gene. This CDR3 comprises 15 residues. With V trimmed by 6 bases and J by 2 bases, 7 bases remained unmatched. The CDR3, as DNA: TGTGCCAGCAGCCACGACAGGGTGGGCAATCAGCCCCAGCATTTT. It yields the protein CASSHDRVGNQPQHF.

This clonotype occurred a few times. This chain links TRBV7-6 with TRBJ1-4; D remains unclear. Germline-derived CDR1 and CDR2 are SGHVS and FNYEAQ. The V and J ends lost 0 bases and 7 bases respectively, with 9 bases between them. The CDR3 length is 14 residues. As DNA, the CDR3 is TGTGCCAGCAGCTTAGCGCGGAGGGCTGAAAAACTGTTTTTT. This codes for CASSLARRAEKLFF.

Ten or more counts support this clonotype. This rearrangement joins TRBV28 to TRBJ1-5, with D possibly being TRBD1 (6 bases). The length of the CDR3 is 13 residues. V lost 6 bases and J 6 bases, leaving 12 bases between the germline ends. Germline V gene lookup returns CDR1 MDHEN and CDR2 SYDVKM. CDR3 in DNA: TGTGCCAGCAGACAGGGAAAGGGTCAGCCCCAGCATTTT. Its translation is CASRQGKGQPQHF.

J is TRBJ1-5 and V is TRBV5-4; possibly TRBD1 for D (5 bases). The CDR3 loop spans 15 amino acids. CDR1 SGHNT and CDR2 YYREEE come from the germline V gene (reference sequence). Trimming took off 2 bases at V and 7 bases at J, with 16 bases between the two ends. The CDR3 loop is CASSFGGALDQPQHF. In nucleotides, the CDR3 is TGTGCCAGCAGCTTCGGAGGGGCTTTGGACCAGCCCCAGCATTTT.

The V call is TRBV11-2, the J call TRBJ1-2, with 8 bases aligning to TRBD1. This CDR3 is built from 16 residues. The V gene end was trimmed by 1 base and the J gene end by 6 bases; junction bases not matched to a gene: 10. Germline V gene lookup returns CDR1 SGHAT and CDR2 FQNNGV. The CDR3 DNA is TGTGCCAGCAGCTTAGTAACCGGTGACAGGGGAGATGGCTACACCTTC. It codes for CASSLVTGDRGDGYTF.

The sample holds many counts of this clonotype. The J gene is TRBJ1-4, the V gene TRBV28; the match to TRBD1 covers 8 bases. The CDR3 runs to 15 residues. The V and J ends lost 5 bases and 8 bases, in that order; junction bases with no gene match: 10. Germline V gives CDR1 MDHEN, CDR2 SYDVKM. CDR3 DNA sequence: TGTGCCAGCAGTACTTATCAGGGGGCGGACGAAAAACTGTTTTTT. It translates to CASSTYQGADEKLFF.

This clonotype has a single count. Just one base apart from a much larger clone, this may be a read error. The rearrangement uses TRBV3-1 and TRBJ1-5, with D possibly being TRBD1 (6 bases). The V end lost 4 bases, the J end lost 2 bases, and 18 bases lay between the germline ends. The CDR3 is made up of 17 amino acids. Germline V lookup: CDR1 LGHDT, CDR2 YNNKEL (reference sequence). The CDR3 is CASSLGAQGNGNQPQHF. CDR3 nucleotide sequence: TGTGCCAGCAGCCTCGGAGCACAGGGAAACGGCAATCAGCCCCAGCATTTT.

This clonotype was observed many times. The chain employs TRBV9 and TRBJ1-1, with D possibly TRBD1 on 5 matching bases. The germline V and J ends were trimmed by 3 bases and 0 bases, with 12 bases remaining between them. Per germline, CDR1 SGDLS and CDR2 YYNGEE. The CDR3 extends over 15 amino acids. CDR3 coding DNA: TGTGCCAGCAGCGCCACAGGAGACCTGAACACTGAAGCTTTCTTT. Translated, it gives CASSATGDLNTEAFF.